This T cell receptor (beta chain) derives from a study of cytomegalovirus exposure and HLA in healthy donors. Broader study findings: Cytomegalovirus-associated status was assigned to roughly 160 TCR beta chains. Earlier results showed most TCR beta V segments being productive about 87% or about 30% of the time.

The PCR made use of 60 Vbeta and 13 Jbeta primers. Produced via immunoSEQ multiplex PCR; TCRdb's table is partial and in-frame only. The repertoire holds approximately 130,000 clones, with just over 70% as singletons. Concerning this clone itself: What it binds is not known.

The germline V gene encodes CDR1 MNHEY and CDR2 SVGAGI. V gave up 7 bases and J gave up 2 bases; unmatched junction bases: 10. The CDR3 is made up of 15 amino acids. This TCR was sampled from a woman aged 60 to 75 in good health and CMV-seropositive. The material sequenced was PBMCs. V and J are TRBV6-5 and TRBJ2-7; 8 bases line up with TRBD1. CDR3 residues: CASMAGQGRTYEQYF. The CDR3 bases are TGTGCCAGCATGGCCGGACAGGGAAGGACCTACGAGCAGTACTTC.